Shown below are 26 T cell receptor beta chains from a single sample sequenced in a study of blood T cell repertoires in COVID-19. The table came from immunoSEQ multiplex PCR; TCRdb's copy has only in-frame clones and leaves some out. This repertoire shows about 500,000 clones, 89% found once; its top ten account for over 0.7%. The sequenced sample consisted of peripheral blood. These receptors all come from a man between 18 and 35 years old with COVID-19, enrolled during active disease.

The chain uses TRBV7-9 and TRBJ1-5; TRBD1 is a possible D gene (5 bases). Between the trimmed V and J ends, which lost 5 bases and 4 bases, there was a span of 12 bases. Germline V lookup: CDR1 SEHNR, CDR2 FQNEAQ (reference sequence). The CDR3 consists of 14 residues. The CDR3 nucleotides read TGTGCCAGCAGCCGTCTGGGGCATAATCAGCCCCAGCATTTT. Amino acids: CASSRLGHNQPQHF.

The chain employs TRBV4-2 and TRBJ1-2; D is unresolved. CDR1 is LGHNA and CDR2 is YNFKEQ in the germline V gene. The V end was cut by 8 bases, the J end by 0 bases, with 22 bases between. This CDR3 is built from 17 residues. DNA for the CDR3: TGTGCCAGCGGTTTGGGTAAAGAGGGATGGGCTAACTATGGCTACACCTTC. It is translated as CASGLGKEGWANYGYTF.

Of note for this clone: Additional DNA sequences in this sample encode the identical CDR3. The chain has TRBV5-1 and TRBJ2-7; 9 bases are shared with TRBD1. The CDR3 extends over 14 amino acids. V lost 4 bases and J lost 3; bases outside the gene matches: 5. Germline V lookup: CDR1 SGHRS, CDR2 YFSETQ. The CDR3 coding sequence is TGCGCCAGCAGCCCCACAGGGGGCAACTACGAGCAGTACTTC. Its translation: CASSPTGGNYEQYF.

The chain uses TRBV7-9 and TRBJ1-1; TRBD1 matches 7 bases. J lost 5 bases, V lost 5 bases, and 8 bases had no gene match. The CDR3 spans 14 residues. CDR1 is SEHNR and CDR2 is FQNEAQ in the germline V gene (reference sequence). CDR3 residues: CASSRQGGWTEAFF. Here the CDR3 DNA reads TGTGCCAGCAGCCGACAGGGTGGGTGGACTGAAGCTTTCTTT. The whole variable domain, remainder taken from reference TRBV7-9 and TRBJ1-1, is DTGVSQNPRHKITKRGQNVTFRCDPISEHNRLYWYRQTLGQGPEFLTYFQNEAQLEKSRLLSDRFSAERPKGSFSTLEIQRTEQGDSAMYLCASSRQGGWTEAFFGQGTRLTVV.

The chain recombines TRBV27 with TRBJ1-5; 9 positions match TRBD1. In germline, CDR1 is MNHEY, CDR2 SMNVEV (reference sequence). The CDR3 totals 14 residues. Trimming removed 5 bases from V and 6 bases from J; junction bases left unmatched: 5. The chain's CDR3 is CASSHTGGPQPQHF. As DNA, the CDR3 is TGTGCCAGCAGTCATACAGGGGGCCCTCAGCCCCAGCATTTT.

The V gene is TRBV14, the J gene TRBJ2-1; 11 nucleotides line up with TRBD2. The CDR3 runs 17 residues. The V and J ends lost 1 base and 9 bases, in that order; junction bases with no gene match: 11. CDR1 and CDR2 from the germline V gene are SGHDN and FVKESK. As DNA, the CDR3 is TGTGCCAGCAGCCAAGTAGCCCTAGCGGGAGGATGGGGTGAGCAGTTCTTC. Residues: CASSQVALAGGWGEQFF.

The chain recombines TRBV7-8 with TRBJ2-2; TRBD1 matches at 11 bases. Germline V CDR1 and CDR2: SGHVS, FQNEAQ. With V trimmed by 5 bases and J by 3 bases, 5 bases remained unmatched. The CDR3 has 16 amino acids. CDR3 sequence: CASSQDRGLDTGELFF. The CDR3, as DNA: TGTGCCAGCAGCCAGGACAGGGGGCTGGACACCGGGGAGCTGTTTTTT.

The rearrangement joins TRBV21-1 to TRBJ1-5; the D call TRBD1 from the table was never checked on the DNA. TRBV21-1 is a listed pseudogene. The CDR3 spans 15 residues. The CDR3 sequence: CASTPGKGGNQPQHF. The CDR3 bases are TGTGCCAGCACCCCGGGGAAGGGGGGCAATCAGCCCCAGCATTTT.

This chain connects TRBV5-6 to TRBJ2-7, with D possibly matching TRBD1 (6 bases). The CDR3 extends over 15 amino acids. The V gene's germline CDR1 is SGHDT and CDR2 YYEEEE. Trimming removed 3 bases at V and 0 bases at J, with 13 bases between. CDR3 residues: CASSWRGGSSYEQYF. The CDR3 nucleotides read TGTGCCAGCAGCTGGAGAGGGGGTAGCTCCTACGAGCAGTACTTC.

The chain carries TRBV5-1 and TRBJ1-4, with D possibly TRBD1 on 5 matching bases. The V and J ends lost 0 bases and 8 bases respectively, with 11 bases between them. This CDR3 has 14 amino acids. Germline CDR1 and CDR2: SGHRS and YFSETQ. The CDR3 DNA follows: TGCGCCAGCAGCTTGGGTGGGGCACAAGAAAAACTGTTTTTT. Amino acid sequence: CASSLGGAQEKLFF.

The chain has TRBV5-1 and TRBJ2-1; possibly TRBD2 for D (5 bases). The CDR3 extends over 16 amino acids. Trimming pared 4 bases from V and 7 bases from J, leaving 21 bases between. Per the germline V gene, CDR1 is SGHRS and CDR2 is YFSETQ. The CDR3 region has the DNA TGCGCCAGCAGCCTAACGACCAGATCGAGAGGGAATGAGCAGTTCTTC. Translating it yields CASSLTTRSRGNEQFF.

This clone was counted a single time. This chain uses TRBV15 with TRBJ2-7; 7 bases match TRBD1. Germline V gene data show CDR1 as LNHNV and CDR2 as YYDKDF (reference sequence). The CDR3 spans 14 residues. V lost 5 bases, J lost 0 bases, and 4 bases stayed unmatched. The CDR3 loop is CATSPRDSSYEQYF. The CDR3 bases are TGTGCCACCAGCCCTCGGGACAGCTCCTACGAGCAGTACTTC. Full variable domain (remainder filled in from reference TRBV15 and TRBJ2-7): DAMVIQNPRYQVTQFGKPVTLSCSQTLNHNVMYWYQQKSSQAPKLLFHYYDKDFNNEADTPDNFQSRRPNTSFCFLDIRSPGLGDTAMYLCATSPRDSSYEQYFGPGTRLTVT.

V usage is TRBV5-6 and J usage is TRBJ2-2; D uncertain. Deletions cut 0 bases from V and 8 bases from J, with 5 bases between. CDR3 length: 12 residues. Germline V gene lookup returns CDR1 SGHDT and CDR2 YYEEEE. The DNA for the CDR3 is TGTGCCAGCAGCTTGGTATCTGGGGAGCTGTTTTTT. It specifies CASSLVSGELFF. Full variable domain (missing parts from reference TRBV5-6 and TRBJ2-2): DAGVTQSPTHLIKTRGQQVTLRCSPKSGHDTVSWYQQALGQGPQFIFQYYEEEERQRGNFPDRFSGHQFPNYSSELNVNALLLGDSALYLCASSLVSGELFFGEGSRLTVL.

Here the CDR3 reads CASSDYYEQYF. The CDR3 region has the DNA TGCGCCAGCAGTGACTACTACGAGCAGTACTTC. The rearrangement joins TRBV10-1 to TRBJ2-7, with no clear D. This CDR3 is 11 amino acids long. Between the trimmed V and J ends, which lost 3 bases and 3 bases, there was a span of 3 bases. CDR1 is WNHNN and CDR2 is SYGVQD in the germline V gene (reference sequence).

The rearrangement links TRBV2 to TRBJ1-5; 7 bases agree with TRBD1. CDR1 is SNHLY, CDR2 FYNNEI, per germline. There are 15 residues in the CDR3. J was trimmed by 2 bases and V by 6 bases; bases with no gene match: 7. CDR3 sequence: CASSSTGFGNQPQHF. The CDR3 DNA follows: TGTGCCAGCAGCTCGACAGGGTTCGGCAATCAGCCCCAGCATTTT.

The chain uses TRBV5-1 and TRBJ2-3; 8 bases align to TRBD1. The CDR3 totals 15 residues. The junction had 5 bases not matched to a gene; V was cut back by 0 bases and J by 5 bases. CDR1 and CDR2 (germline): SGHRS, YFSETQ. The CDR3 DNA is TGCGCCAGCAGCTTGGTCCAGGGGGCGAGAGATACGCAGTATTTT. It is translated as CASSLVQGARDTQYF.

The rearrangement uses TRBV11-2 and TRBJ2-7; TRBD1 matches at 10 bases. This CDR3 is built from 13 residues. Per germline, CDR1 SGHAT and CDR2 FQNNGV. The junction had 0 bases not matched to a gene; V was cut back by 4 bases and J by 3 bases. CDR3 nucleotides: TGTGCCAGCAGCTGGACAGGGGGCTACGAGCAGTACTTC. Translated, it gives CASSWTGGYEQYF.

This chain links TRBV5-1 with TRBJ1-1; 8 nucleotides match TRBD1. The CDR3 loop spans 18 amino acids. Germline assignment: CDR1 SGHRS and CDR2 YFSETQ. The V gene end was trimmed by 5 bases and the J gene end by 0 bases; junction bases not matched to a gene: 15. CDR3 in DNA: TGCGCCAGCAGACTGAACAGGGGGGAAATCCGATTGAACACTGAAGCTTTCTTT. This encodes CASRLNRGEIRLNTEAFF.

J is TRBJ2-2 and V is TRBV20-1, with no clear D. The CDR3 totals 13 residues. The germline gives CDR1 DFQATT, CDR2 SNEGSKA (reference sequence). V was pared by 5 bases and J by 2 bases, with 9 bases between. CDR3 protein: CSARVLNTGELFF. The CDR3 bases are TGCAGTGCTCGTGTTCTAAACACCGGGGAGCTGTTTTTT.

The chain is built from TRBV6-1 and TRBJ2-1, with 8 nucleotides matching TRBD2. Germline CDR1 is MNHNS and CDR2 is SASEGT. The V and J ends lost 4 bases and 0 bases, in that order; junction bases with no gene match: 5. The CDR3 totals 16 residues. CDR3 DNA sequence: TGTGCCAGCAGTGGCGGGAGGCCCGGCTCCTACAATGAGCAGTTCTTC. Translation gives CASSGGRPGSYNEQFF.

This chain uses TRBV5-4 with TRBJ1-1, with D uncertain. The CDR3 is 13 amino acids. V gave up 0 bases and J gave up 1 base, with 4 bases separating them. Germline V gives CDR1 SGHNT, CDR2 YYREEE (reference sequence). Here the CDR3 DNA reads TGTGCCAGCAGCTTGGTCAGGAACACTGAAGCTTTCTTT. As protein: CASSLVRNTEAFF.

The gene calls are TRBV3-1 (or the pseudogene TRBV3-2) and TRBJ2-1; 10 positions match TRBD2. CDR3 length: 14 amino acids. V lost 3 bases and J lost 5; bases outside the gene matches: 1. Germline V CDR1 and CDR2: LGHDT, YNNKEL (reference sequence). In nucleotides, the CDR3 is TGTGCCAGCAGCCAGCTAGCGGGAGACAATGAGCAGTTCTTC. Translating it yields CASSQLAGDNEQFF.

V and J are TRBV11-2 and TRBJ2-2, with 8 bases lining up with TRBD2. This CDR3 comprises 17 residues. J gave up 4 bases and V 2 bases, and 9 bases lay outside the gene matches. The germline V gene has CDR1 SGHAT and CDR2 FQNNGV. The CDR3: CASSLPTSGERTGELFF. The CDR3 coding sequence is TGTGCCAGCAGCTTACCAACTAGCGGAGAACGCACCGGGGAGCTGTTTTTT.

CDR3 region: CASSDGGPTEAFF. The CDR3 DNA follows: TGTGCCAGCAGTGACGGCGGGCCCACTGAAGCTTTCTTT. This chain links TRBV25-1 with TRBJ1-1; D not certain. The CDR3 spans 13 residues. V was clipped by 3 bases and J by 4 bases, with 9 bases between them. CDR1 is MGHDK, CDR2 SYGVNS, per germline.

V is TRBV12-3 or TRBV12-4 and J is TRBJ1-1; D unresolved. There are 11 residues in the CDR3. Trimming removed 7 bases from V and 8 bases from J, with 11 bases in between. DNA of the CDR3: TGTGCCAGCACCAAACAGTCGGAAGCTTTCTTT. Protein: CASTKQSEAFF.

The chain links TRBV19 to TRBJ1-1; 10 nucleotides match TRBD1. Germline-derived CDR1 and CDR2 are LNHDA and SQIVND (reference sequence). Trimming took 5 bases from V and 3 from J; bases not matched to a gene: 9. The CDR3 runs 16 residues. Written as DNA, the CDR3 is TGTGCCAGTAGTCGTTTTACCGGGACAGGGGACACTGAAGCTTTCTTT. Translating gives CASSRFTGTGDTEAFF.